What follows are 22 T cell receptor beta chains derived from one specimen sequenced in a study of CD8 T cells in ankylosing spondylitis. Findings and caveats of the study: A TCR beta motif of under 10 highly homologous variants appeared characteristic of ankylosing spondylitis blood.

These receptors have no known antigen. TCRdb reprocessed the 5' RACE reads with MiXCR, giving one entry per CDR3 protein. Of more than 650,000 distinct CDR3 sequences listed, roughly 10% are singletons. The sequenced sample was blood, either unsorted or a sorted T cell fraction (not recorded which). The receptors were sampled from a male donor with ankylosing spondylitis.

This clonotype was counted at least ten times. V gene TRBV20-1 combines with J gene TRBJ1-3, with 9 bases that match TRBD1. In germline, CDR1 is DFQATT, CDR2 SNEGSKA (reference sequence). The CDR3 runs to 15 residues. Unmatched junction bases numbered 6, after V lost 2 bases and J lost 4 bases. CDR3 residues: CSARYDRGAGNTIYF. CDR3 DNA: TGCAGTGCTAGATATGACAGGGGGGCGGGAAACACCATATATTTT.

The genes are TRBV9 and TRBJ1-6; the match to TRBD1 covers 7 bases. The CDR3 sequence is 15 residues long. Germline V lookup: CDR1 SGDLS, CDR2 YYNGEE. The J segment lost 5 bases and the V segment lost 2 bases, leaving 4 bases of the junction unmatched. The CDR3 loop reads CASSVRDSDNSPLHF. CDR3 bases: TGTGCCAGCAGCGTCAGGGACAGCGATAATTCACCCCTCCACTTT.

The V gene is TRBV12-3 or TRBV12-4, the J gene TRBJ2-6, with D perhaps matching TRBD2 (5 bases). Trimming removed 1 base from V and 0 bases from J, with 10 bases in between. This CDR3 comprises 17 residues. This CDR3 reads CASSLEPGLSGANVLTF. In DNA, the CDR3 is TGTGCCAGCAGTTTAGAACCCGGACTCTCTGGGGCCAACGTCCTGACTTTC.

The chain joins TRBV12-3 or TRBV12-4 to TRBJ2-3; the match to TRBD1 covers 8 bases. The CDR3 extends over 15 amino acids. The ends lost 3 bases at V and 6 bases at J; junction bases unmatched: 8. In DNA form, the CDR3 reads TGTGCCAGCAGTTTCGAGACAGGGGTTTTGGATACGCAGTATTTT. It is translated as CASSFETGVLDTQYF.

This clonotype was counted a few times. CDR3 loop: CASRLGIQETQYF. CDR3 nucleotide sequence: TGCGCCAGCCGGCTTGGGATCCAAGAGACCCAGTACTTC. This sequence joins TRBV5-1 and TRBJ2-5; D gene uncertain. The V end was cut by 7 bases, the J end by 1 base, with 11 bases between. CDR1 is SGHRS and CDR2 is YFSETQ in the germline V gene. The CDR3 consists of 13 residues.

The chain employs TRBV10-3 and TRBJ2-7; 8 bases fit TRBD1. Trimming at V came to 2 bases and at J to 2 bases, leaving 14 bases not matched to a gene. The CDR3 spans 18 residues. The V gene's germline CDR1 is ENHRY and CDR2 SYGVKD. The CDR3, as DNA: TGTGCCATCAGTGAGCGGGGACCATTCGGGACAGGCGCCTACGAGCAGTACTTC. This translates into CAISERGPFGTGAYEQYF.

The chain combines TRBV18 with TRBJ2-7; no clear D. The CDR3 totals 12 residues. V lost 6 bases and J lost 3, with 9 bases in between. The germline gives CDR1 KGHSH, CDR2 LQKENI. Here the CDR3 reads CASSQEVYEQYF. CDR3 DNA: TGTGCCAGCTCCCAAGAGGTCTACGAGCAGTACTTC.

This rearrangement joins TRBV11-1 to TRBJ2-6; D gene unclear. The germline V and J ends were trimmed by 5 bases and 0 bases, with 8 bases remaining between them. This CDR3 has 15 residues. The germline V gene encodes CDR1 SGHAT and CDR2 FQDESV (reference sequence). Written as DNA, the CDR3 is TGTGCCAGCAGCGCCTCTAGCTCTGGGGCCAACGTCCTGACTTTC. Protein: CASSASSSGANVLTF. Together with reference TRBV11-1 and TRBJ2-6, the CDR3 gives the full variable domain: EAEVAQSPRYKITEKSQAVAFWCDPISGHATLYWYRQILGQGPELLVQFQDESVVDDSQLPKDRFSAERLKGVDSTLKIQPAELGDSAMYLCASSASSSGANVLTFGAGSRLTVL.

This clonotype has just a few counts. The chain combines TRBV5-1 with TRBJ1-1; the D is unclear. V lost 3 bases to trimming and J lost 6 bases, with 9 bases between them. This CDR3 has 12 amino acids. The germline V gene has CDR1 SGHRS and CDR2 YFSETQ. For the CDR3, the DNA is TGCGCCAGCAGCTCCCAGTCTTCTGAAGCTTTCTTT. Translating gives CASSSQSSEAFF. The whole variable domain, remainder taken from reference TRBV5-1 and TRBJ1-1, is KAGVTQTPRYLIKTRGQQVTLSCSPISGHRSVSWYQQTPGQGLQFLFEYFSETQRNKGNFPGRFSGRQFSNSRSEMNVSTLELGDSALYLCASSSQSSEAFFGQGTRLTVV.

The chain is built from TRBV7-8 and TRBJ1-4, with D tentatively TRBD1 (6 bases). Trimming cost V 0 bases and J 4 bases, with 15 bases left between them. Germline-derived CDR1 and CDR2 are SGHVS and FQNEAQ. There are 17 residues in the CDR3. The CDR3 DNA reads as TGTGCCAGCAGCTTAGCCTCAGCAGGGGATCGTAATGAAAAACTGTTTTTT. Residues: CASSLASAGDRNEKLFF.

This clonotype was detected many times. The rearrangement links TRBV15 to TRBJ1-1; possible D gene TRBD1, 5 bases. CDR1 and CDR2 (germline): LNHNV, YYDKDF (reference sequence). This CDR3 is 15 amino acids long. Trimming took off 1 base at V and 0 bases at J, with 9 bases between the two ends. This CDR3 is CATSRAGTMNTEAFF. Here the CDR3 DNA reads TGTGCCACCAGCAGAGCAGGGACCATGAACACTGAAGCTTTCTTT. The variable domain in full, completed from reference TRBV15 and TRBJ1-1, reads DAMVIQNPRYQVTQFGKPVTLSCSQTLNHNVMYWYQQKSSQAPKLLFHYYDKDFNNEADTPDNFQSRRPNTSFCFLDIRSPGLGDTAMYLCATSRAGTMNTEAFFGQGTRLTVV.

A few counts support this clonotype. The chain carries TRBV5-5 and TRBJ1-1; 7 bases match TRBD1. V lost 2 bases to trimming and J lost 5 bases; unmatched junction nucleotides: 12. CDR3 length: 16 residues. CDR1 SGHKS and CDR2 YYEKEE come from the germline V gene (reference sequence). The CDR3 bases are TGTGCCAGCAGCTTAAACCACGACAGGGCTGGGACTGAAGCTTTCTTT. Protein sequence: CASSLNHDRAGTEAFF.

The rearrangement links TRBV7-2 to TRBJ2-5; 11 bases match TRBD2. Trimming cost V 0 bases and J 0 bases; bases outside gene matches: 9. This CDR3 region has 19 residues. The germline V gene encodes CDR1 SGHTA and CDR2 FQGNSA. CDR3 in amino acids: CASSLAPSGGSPYQETQYF. For the CDR3, the DNA is TGTGCCAGCAGCTTAGCTCCTAGCGGGGGGAGCCCGTACCAAGAGACCCAGTACTTC.

V gene TRBV4-3 combines with J gene TRBJ1-1; the D gene is possibly TRBD1 (5 bases). V was pared by 0 bases and J by 1 base, with 12 bases between. In germline, CDR1 is LGHNA, CDR2 YSLEER. The CDR3 spans 16 residues. CDR3 sequence: CASSQDYRGANTEAFF. CDR3 nucleotide sequence: TGCGCCAGCAGCCAAGATTATCGGGGCGCGAACACTGAAGCTTTCTTT.

The sample holds a few counts of this clonotype. This sequence joins TRBV7-2 and TRBJ2-2; D is undetermined. Germline V gene data show CDR1 as SGHTA and CDR2 as FQGNSA. V gave up 2 bases and J gave up 2 bases, with 12 bases separating them. The CDR3 consists of 16 residues. The CDR3 region is CASSLMQADNTGELFF. CDR3 DNA sequence: TGTGCCAGCAGCTTAATGCAAGCCGATAACACCGGGGAGCTGTTTTTT. Combining the CDR3 with reference TRBV7-2 and TRBJ2-2 gives the whole variable domain GAGVSQSPSNKVTEKGKDVELRCDPISGHTALYWYRQSLGQGLEFLIYFQGNSAPDKSGLPSDRFSAERTGGSVSTLTIQRTQQEDSAVYLCASSLMQADNTGELFFGEGSRLTVL.

This chain joins TRBV9 and TRBJ2-1; D possibly corresponds to TRBD1 (6 bases). V lost 0 bases, J lost 5 bases, and 12 bases lay in between. The CDR3 is made up of 15 amino acids. Per the germline V gene, CDR1 is SGDLS and CDR2 is YYNGEE. The CDR3 spells CASSVAPYRDNEQFF. The DNA of the CDR3 is TGTGCCAGCAGCGTAGCCCCCTACAGGGACAATGAGCAGTTCTTC.

The chain has TRBV7-2 and TRBJ2-1; 9 nucleotides align to TRBD2. With 5 bases clipped from V and 6 bases from J, the junction kept 11 bases outside the gene matches. Germline V gives CDR1 SGHTA, CDR2 FQGNSA. There are 16 residues in the CDR3. The CDR3, as DNA: TGTGCCAGCAGCCCCTGGGGGGCTAGCGGGGTCAATGAGCAGTTCTTC. Encoded protein: CASSPWGASGVNEQFF.

The chain recombines TRBV6-5 with TRBJ2-2, with D perhaps matching TRBD1 (5 bases). This CDR3 region has 14 residues. From germline, CDR1 is MNHEY and CDR2 SVGAGI. Between the trimmed V and J ends, which lost 3 bases and 6 bases, there was a span of 11 bases. For the CDR3, the DNA is TGTGCCAGCAGTTATAGGGCAGGGTCCGGGGAGCTGTTTTTT. The encoded protein is CASSYRAGSGELFF.

The chain has TRBV20-1 and TRBJ2-1, with D possibly called TRBD1 or TRBD2 (5 bases each). CDR1 and CDR2 (germline): DFQATT, SNEGSKA (reference sequence). V was cut by 6 bases and J by 7 bases, with 16 bases left in between. This CDR3 is 13 amino acids long. CDR3 nucleotides: TGCAGTGCAGGGGCCCTAGCCAGGAATGAGCAGTTCTTC. It yields the protein CSAGALARNEQFF.

The sample holds a few counts of this clonotype. The rearrangement joins TRBV9 to TRBJ2-7; 8 positions agree with TRBD2. J was trimmed by 6 bases and V by 0 bases; bases with no gene match: 14. In germline, CDR1 is SGDLS, CDR2 YYNGEE. The CDR3 extends over 17 amino acids. The CDR3 loop is CASSVAYGISGRGEQYF. Here the CDR3 DNA reads TGTGCCAGCAGCGTAGCGTACGGAATAAGCGGGAGAGGCGAGCAGTACTTC.

This clonotype has a handful of counts. This chain joins TRBV29-1 and TRBJ2-1, with TRBD2 matching 10 bases. The CDR3 extends over 17 amino acids. With V trimmed by 3 bases and J by 7 bases, 15 bases remained unmatched. CDR1 is SQVTM, CDR2 ANQGSEA, per germline. CDR3 DNA sequence: TGCAGCGTTGAGGGACACCGAGCGGGAGGGCCGAGGAATGAGCAGTTCTTC. Its protein is CSVEGHRAGGPRNEQFF.

The gene calls are TRBV10-3 and TRBJ2-2; D possibly corresponds to TRBD1 (6 bases). The CDR3 consists of 13 residues. Germline V gene sequence: CDR1 ENHRY, CDR2 SYGVKD. V was clipped by 6 bases and J by 5 bases, with 10 bases between them. CDR3 residues: CAISPDSTGELFF. The CDR3 DNA reads TGTGCCATCAGCCCGGACAGTACCGGGGAGCTGTTTTTT.